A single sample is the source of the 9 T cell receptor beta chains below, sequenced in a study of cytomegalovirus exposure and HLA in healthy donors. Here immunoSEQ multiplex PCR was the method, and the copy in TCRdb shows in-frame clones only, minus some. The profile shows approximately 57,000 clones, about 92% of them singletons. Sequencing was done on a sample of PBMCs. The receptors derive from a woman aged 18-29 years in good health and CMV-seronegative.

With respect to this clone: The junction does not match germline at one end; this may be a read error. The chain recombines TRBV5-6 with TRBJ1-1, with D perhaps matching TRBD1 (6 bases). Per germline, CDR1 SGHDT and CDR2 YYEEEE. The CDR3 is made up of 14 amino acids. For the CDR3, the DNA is TGTGCCAGCAGCTGGAGTCAGGGGAACTCTGAAGCTTTCTTT. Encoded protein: CASSWSQGNSEAFF.

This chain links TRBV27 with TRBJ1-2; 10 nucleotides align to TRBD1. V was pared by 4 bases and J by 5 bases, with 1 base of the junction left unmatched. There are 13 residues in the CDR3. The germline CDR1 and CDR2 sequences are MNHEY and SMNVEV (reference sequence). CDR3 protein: CASSSDRGYGYTF. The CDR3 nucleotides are TGTGCCAGCAGTTCGGACAGGGGGTATGGCTACACCTTC.

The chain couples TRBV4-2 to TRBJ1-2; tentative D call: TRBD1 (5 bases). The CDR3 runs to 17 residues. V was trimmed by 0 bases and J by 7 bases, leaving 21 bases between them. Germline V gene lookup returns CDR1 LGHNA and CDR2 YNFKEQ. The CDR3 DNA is TGTGCCAGCAGCCAAGATTTGGTTGGCAGGGCGGTGGCTGGCTACACCTTC. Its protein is CASSQDLVGRAVAGYTF.

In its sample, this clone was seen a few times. CDR3 nucleotides: TGTGCCAGCAGTGTATCTAGCACAGATACGCAGTATTTT. Translating gives CASSVSSTDTQYF. This chain links TRBV6-4 with TRBJ2-3, with no clear D. CDR1 and CDR2 (germline): MRHNA, SNTAGT. CDR3 length equals 13 residues. Trimming pared 4 bases from V and 0 bases from J, leaving 5 bases between.

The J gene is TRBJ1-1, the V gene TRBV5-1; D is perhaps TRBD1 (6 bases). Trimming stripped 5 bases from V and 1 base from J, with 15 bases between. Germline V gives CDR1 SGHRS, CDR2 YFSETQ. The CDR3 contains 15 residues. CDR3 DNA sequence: TGCGCCAGCAGTTACGATGGACAGCCGAACACTGAAGCTTTCTTT. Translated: CASSYDGQPNTEAFF.

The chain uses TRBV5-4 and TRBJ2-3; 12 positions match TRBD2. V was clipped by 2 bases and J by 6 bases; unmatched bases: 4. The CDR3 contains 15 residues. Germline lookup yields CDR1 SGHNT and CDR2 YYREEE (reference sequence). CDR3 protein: CASSLLAGGADTQYF. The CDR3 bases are TGTGCCAGCAGCTTACTAGCGGGGGGTGCGGATACGCAGTATTTT.

CDR3 sequence (DNA): TGTGCCAGCAGTGAATTTGGCACCCGGACCCAGTACTTC. Protein product: CASSEFGTRTQYF. The gene calls are TRBV25-1 and TRBJ2-5; D not certain. CDR3 length: 13 amino acids. Germline V lookup: CDR1 MGHDK, CDR2 SYGVNS. The V gene lost 1 base and the J gene lost 7 bases, with 10 bases spanning the gap.

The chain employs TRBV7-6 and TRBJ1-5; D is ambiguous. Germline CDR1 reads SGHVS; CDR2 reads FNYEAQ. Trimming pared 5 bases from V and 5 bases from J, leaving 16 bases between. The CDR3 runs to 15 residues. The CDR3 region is CASSPSPGIHQPQHF. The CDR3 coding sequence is TGTGCCAGCAGCCCGAGCCCCGGGATTCATCAGCCCCAGCATTTT.

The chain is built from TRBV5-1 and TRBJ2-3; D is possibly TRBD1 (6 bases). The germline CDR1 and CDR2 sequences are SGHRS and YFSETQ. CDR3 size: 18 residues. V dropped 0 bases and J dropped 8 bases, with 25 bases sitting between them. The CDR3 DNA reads TGCGCCAGCAGCTTGGTCCCCCCGGCAGGGGTTAACTTGGGTACGCAGTATTTT. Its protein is CASSLVPPAGVNLGTQYF.